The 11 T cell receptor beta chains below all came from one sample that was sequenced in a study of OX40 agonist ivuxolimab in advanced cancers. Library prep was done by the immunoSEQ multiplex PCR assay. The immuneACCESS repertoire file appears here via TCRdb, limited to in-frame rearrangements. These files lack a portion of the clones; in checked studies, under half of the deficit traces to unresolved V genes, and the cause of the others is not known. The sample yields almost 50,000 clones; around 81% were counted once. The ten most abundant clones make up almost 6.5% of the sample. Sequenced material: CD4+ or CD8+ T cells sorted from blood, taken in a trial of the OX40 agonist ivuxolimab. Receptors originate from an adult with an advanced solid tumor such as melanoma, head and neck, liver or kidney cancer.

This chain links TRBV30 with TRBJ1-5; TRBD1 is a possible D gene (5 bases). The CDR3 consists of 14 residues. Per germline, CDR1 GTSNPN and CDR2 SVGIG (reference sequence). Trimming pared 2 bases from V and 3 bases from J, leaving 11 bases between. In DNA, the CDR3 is TGTGCCTGGAGTACGACAGTCTTCAATCAGCCCCAGCATTTT. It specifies CAWSTTVFNQPQHF.

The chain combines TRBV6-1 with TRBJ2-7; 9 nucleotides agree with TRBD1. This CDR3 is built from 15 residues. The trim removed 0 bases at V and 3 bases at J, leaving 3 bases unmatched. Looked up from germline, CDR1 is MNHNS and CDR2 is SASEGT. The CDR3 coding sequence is TGTGCCAGCAGTGAAGCCGAGACAGGGGGCTACGAGCAGTACGTC. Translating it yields CASSEAETGGYEQYV.

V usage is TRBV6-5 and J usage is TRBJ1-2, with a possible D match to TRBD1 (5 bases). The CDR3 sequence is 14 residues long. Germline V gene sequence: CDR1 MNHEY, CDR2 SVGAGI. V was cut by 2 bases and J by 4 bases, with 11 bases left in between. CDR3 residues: CASSYVRDPYGYTF. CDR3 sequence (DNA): TGTGCCAGCAGTTACGTCAGGGACCCCTATGGCTACACCTTC.

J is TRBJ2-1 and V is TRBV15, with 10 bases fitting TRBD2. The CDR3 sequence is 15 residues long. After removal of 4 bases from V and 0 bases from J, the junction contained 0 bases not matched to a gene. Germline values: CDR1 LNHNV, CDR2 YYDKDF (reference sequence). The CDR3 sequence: CATSTSGSSYNEQFF. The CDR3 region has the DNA TGTGCCACCAGCACTAGCGGGAGCTCCTACAATGAGCAGTTCTTC.

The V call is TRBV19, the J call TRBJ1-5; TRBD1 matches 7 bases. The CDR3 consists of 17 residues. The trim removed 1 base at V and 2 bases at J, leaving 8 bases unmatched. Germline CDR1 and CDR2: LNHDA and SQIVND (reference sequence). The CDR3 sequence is CASSIGQGVAGNQPQHF. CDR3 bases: TGTGCCAGTAGTATAGGTCAGGGGGTCGCGGGCAATCAGCCCCAGCATTTT.

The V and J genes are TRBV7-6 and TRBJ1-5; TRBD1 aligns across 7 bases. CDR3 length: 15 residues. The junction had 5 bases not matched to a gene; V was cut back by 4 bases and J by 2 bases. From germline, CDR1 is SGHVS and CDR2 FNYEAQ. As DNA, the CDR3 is TGTGCCAGCAGCTCCAGACAGGGAGGCAATCAGCCCCAGCATTTT. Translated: CASSSRQGGNQPQHF. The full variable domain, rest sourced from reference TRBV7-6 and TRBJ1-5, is GAGVSQSPRYKVTKRGQDVALRCDPISGHVSLYWYRQALGQGPEFLTYFNYEAQQDKSGLPNDRFSAERPEGSISTLTIQRTEQRDSAMYRCASSSRQGGNQPQHFGDGTRLSIL.

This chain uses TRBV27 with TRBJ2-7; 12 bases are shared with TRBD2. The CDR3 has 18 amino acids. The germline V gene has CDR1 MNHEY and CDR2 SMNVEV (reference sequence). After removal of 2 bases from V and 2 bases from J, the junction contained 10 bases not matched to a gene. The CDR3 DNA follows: TGTGCCAGCAGTTTACTAGCGGGAGGGAACCAACCAACCTACGAGCAGTACTTC. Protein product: CASSLLAGGNQPTYEQYF.

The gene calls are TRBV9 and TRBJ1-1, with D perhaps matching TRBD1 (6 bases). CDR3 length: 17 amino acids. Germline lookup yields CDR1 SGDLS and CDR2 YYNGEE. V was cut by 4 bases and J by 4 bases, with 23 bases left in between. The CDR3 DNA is TGTGCCAGCAGCCCCCTCCTGGGGGCAGGGACATTCACTGAAGCTTTCTTT. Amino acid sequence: CASSPLLGAGTFTEAFF. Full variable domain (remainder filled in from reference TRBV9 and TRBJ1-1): DSGVTQTPKHLITATGQRVTLRCSPRSGDLSVYWYQQSLDQGLQFLIQYYNGEERAKGNILERFSAQQFPDLHSELNLSSLELGDSALYFCASSPLLGAGTFTEAFFGQGTRLTVV.

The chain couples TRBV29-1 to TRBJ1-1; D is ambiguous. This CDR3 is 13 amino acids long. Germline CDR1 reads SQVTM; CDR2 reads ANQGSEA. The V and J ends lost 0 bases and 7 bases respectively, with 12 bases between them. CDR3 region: CSVEDPGSLEAFF. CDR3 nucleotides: TGCAGCGTTGAAGATCCCGGCAGTCTTGAAGCTTTCTTT. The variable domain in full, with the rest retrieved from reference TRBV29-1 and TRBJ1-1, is SAVISQKPSRDICQRGTSLTIQCQVDSQVTMMFWYRQQPGQSLTLIATANQGSEATYESGFVIDKFPISRPNLTFSTLTVSNMSPEDSSIYLCSVEDPGSLEAFFGQGTRLTVV.

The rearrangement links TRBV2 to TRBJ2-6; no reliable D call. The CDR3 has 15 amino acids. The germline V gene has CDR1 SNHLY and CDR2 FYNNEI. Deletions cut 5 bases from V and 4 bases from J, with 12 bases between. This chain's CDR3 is CASSTVAEGANVLTF. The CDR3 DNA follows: TGTGCCAGCAGTACAGTGGCGGAAGGGGCCAACGTCCTGACTTTC.

The CDR3 region is CASSPSGNEQFF. DNA for the CDR3: TGTGCCAGCAGCCCCTCGGGCAATGAGCAGTTCTTC. The gene calls are TRBV6-1 and TRBJ2-1; unclear D gene. CDR1 MNHNS and CDR2 SASEGT come from the germline V gene. The CDR3 spans 12 residues. V lost 6 bases to trimming and J lost 6 bases, with 9 bases between them.